These 8 T cell receptor beta chains were all obtained from the same sample, sequenced in a study of T cell changes during pregnancy in multiple sclerosis. This table comes from immunoSEQ multiplex PCR, and its TCRdb copy is limited to in-frame clones, with some not included. The sample consists of about 60,000 clones, around 90% of them appearing once. The source was CD4+ T cells from peripheral blood mononuclear cells, collected after pregnancy. These receptors originate from a female donor in good health, enrolled as a control in a pregnancy study.

The CDR3 sequence is CASSLIRGTGPSGDTQYF. The CDR3 nucleotides are TGTGCCAGCAGCTTAATACGCGGAACGGGCCCCTCGGGGGATACGCAGTATTTT. The rearrangement links TRBV7-6 to TRBJ2-3; possibly TRBD2 for D (5 bases). The CDR3 covers 18 residues. Germline V CDR1 and CDR2: SGHVS, FNYEAQ. V was pared by 2 bases and J by 6 bases, with 24 bases between. The full variable domain, with the rest looked up from reference TRBV7-6 and TRBJ2-3, is GAGVSQSPRYKVTKRGQDVALRCDPISGHVSLYWYRQALGQGPEFLTYFNYEAQQDKSGLPNDRFSAERPEGSISTLTIQRTEQRDSAMYRCASSLIRGTGPSGDTQYFGPGTRLTVL.

The J gene is TRBJ1-1, the V gene TRBV6-6; D might be TRBD1 (6 bases). CDR3 length: 14 amino acids. The germline CDR1 and CDR2 sequences are MNHNY and SVGAGI (reference sequence). The V end was cut by 5 bases, the J end by 4 bases, with 14 bases between. CDR3 amino acids: CASSQPGVGTEAFF. In nucleotides, the CDR3 is TGTGCCAGCAGTCAGCCAGGGGTTGGCACTGAAGCTTTCTTT.

The chain carries TRBV7-2 and TRBJ2-7; 7 nucleotides align to TRBD1. Germline V CDR1 and CDR2: SGHTA, FQGNSA. The CDR3 is made up of 13 amino acids. The trim removed 5 bases at V and 5 bases at J, leaving 6 bases unmatched. The CDR3: CASSRTGLHEQYF. The CDR3 bases are TGTGCCAGCAGCCGGACAGGTCTCCACGAGCAGTACTTC.

In the case of this clone: Its ends do not fully match the called genes, so a read error is possible. As DNA, the CDR3 is TGTGCCAGCAGTGAAGAGGCACGGACAGGGCATAAAGTGTTC. Its translation is CASSEEARTGHKVF. The chain joins TRBV6-1 to TRBJ1-2, with 8 bases fitting TRBD1. The CDR3 has 14 amino acids. Germline V gene sequence: CDR1 MNHNS, CDR2 SASEGT.

The CDR3 coding sequence is TGTGCCAGCAGCCCCGCTGGACAGGGGCGAGACGGCTACACCTTC. This encodes CASSPAGQGRDGYTF. This rearrangement joins TRBV5-6 to TRBJ1-2; TRBD1 matches at 9 bases. CDR3 length: 15 residues. Germline CDR1 SGHDT, CDR2 YYEEEE. Germline trimming cut 4 bases from V and 8 bases from J; bases unmatched to any gene: 12.

The chain's CDR3 is CASSLESDYNSPLHF. As DNA, the CDR3 is TGTGCCAGCAGCTTGGAGTCAGATTATAATTCACCCCTCCACTTT. The chain couples TRBV5-4 to TRBJ1-6; no clear D. V was clipped by 0 bases and J by 4 bases, with 8 bases between them. CDR1 is SGHNT and CDR2 is YYREEE in the germline V gene (reference sequence). This CDR3 contains 15 residues.

The rearrangement joins TRBV5-1 to TRBJ2-7, with a weak D call TRBD1 (6 bases). The CDR3 totals 13 residues. Trimming pared 1 base from V and 5 bases from J, leaving 10 bases between. Germline values: CDR1 SGHRS, CDR2 YFSETQ. In DNA form, the CDR3 reads TGCGCCAGCAGCTTGATGGACAGTCACGAGCAGTACTTC. Encoded protein: CASSLMDSHEQYF.

This rearrangement joins TRBV9 to TRBJ1-1, with D tentatively TRBD1 (6 bases). This CDR3 contains 13 residues. Germline-derived CDR1 and CDR2 are SGDLS and YYNGEE. Trimming cost V 4 bases and J 1 base, with 8 bases left between them. CDR3 bases: TGTGCCAGCAGCTCGACAGGGAACACTGAAGCTTTCTTT. This encodes CASSSTGNTEAFF.